This T cell receptor (beta chain) was documented in a study of shared clonotypes between healthy human individuals. Study-wide context: CD4 naive and CD4 memory each took three plates per donor, while CD8 naive took two and CD8 memory one.

In the original analysis: Junction-only immunoSEQ sequences carried no quality scores, so filtering differed. TCRdb's table, derived via immunoSEQ multiplex PCR, lists solely in-frame clones and lacks some. D and trimming were read from the DNA, whereas the V and J calls and clone size are those reported in that table. This sample yields 2 million to 2.5 million clones, of which about 94% are seen a single time; around 1.1% belongs to the top ten. Germline assignment: CDR1 SEHNR and CDR2 FQNEAQ (reference sequence). CDR3 size: 14 residues. V lost 1 base, J lost 10 bases, and 14 bases lay in between. It was CD45RO-negative cells, positively selected for CCR7, that made up naive CD8 cells, with terminally differentiated effector memory CD45RA+ cells excluded.

The source of this sequence is a man aged 18 to 29 in good health. The chain links TRBV7-9 to TRBJ2-1; perhaps TRBD2 as D (6 bases). The sample taken for sequencing was naive CD8+ T cells sorted from blood. The CDR3 reads CASSLGASVREQFF. DNA for the CDR3: TGTGCCAGCAGCTTAGGGGCTAGCGTTAGGGAGCAGTTCTTC.